One and the same sample provided the 20 T cell receptor beta chains below, sequenced in a study of blood T cell repertoires in COVID-19. TCRdb's table, derived via immunoSEQ multiplex PCR, lists solely in-frame clones and lacks some. The data contain about 310,000 clones, about 89% of them singletons. Sequences were obtained from PBMCs or T cells enriched from blood (not recorded which). The receptors originated from a woman in her thirties or forties who had recovered from COVID-19.

This chain joins TRBV5-4 and TRBJ1-1; D unclear. V was clipped by 2 bases and J by 1 base, with 6 bases between them. Looked up from germline, CDR1 is SGHNT and CDR2 is YYREEE (reference sequence). CDR3 length: 13 residues. CDR3 loop: CASSLIGNTEAFF. For the CDR3, the DNA is TGTGCCAGCAGCTTAATCGGGAACACTGAAGCTTTCTTT.

The genes are TRBV7-9 and TRBJ1-2; D is ambiguous. The CDR3 contains 14 residues. V gave up 1 base and J gave up 6 bases, with 12 bases separating them. Germline CDR1 SEHNR, CDR2 FQNEAQ (reference sequence). This CDR3 is CASSLDSPPDGYTF. CDR3 nucleotides: TGTGCCAGCAGCTTAGACTCACCACCGGATGGCTACACCTTC.

The chain is built from TRBV7-2 and TRBJ1-6, with D unclear. V was shortened by 3 bases and J by 6 bases, with 12 bases between the two germline ends. The germline V gene has CDR1 SGHTA and CDR2 FQGNSA. This CDR3 spans 15 amino acids. Written as DNA, the CDR3 is TGTGCCAGCAGCTTCAGGCGGGAGGGTAATTCACCCCTCCACTTT. This codes for CASSFRREGNSPLHF. Full variable domain (rest looked up from reference TRBV7-2 and TRBJ1-6): GAGVSQSPSNKVTEKGKDVELRCDPISGHTALYWYRQSLGQGLEFLIYFQGNSAPDKSGLPSDRFSAERTGGSVSTLTIQRTQQEDSAVYLCASSFRREGNSPLHFGNGTRLTVT.

The chain uses TRBV11-3 and TRBJ2-7; D perhaps matches TRBD1 (5 bases). This CDR3 region has 15 residues. Germline values: CDR1 SGHNT, CDR2 YENEEA. V gave up 4 bases and J gave up 0 bases, with 13 bases separating them. The CDR3 nucleotides read TGTGCCAGCAGCTCCCCCACAGGTTTCTCCTACGAGCAGTACTTC. Its translation is CASSSPTGFSYEQYF.

The chain recombines TRBV19 with TRBJ2-1, with 9 bases fitting TRBD2. CDR1 is LNHDA, CDR2 SQIVND, per germline (reference sequence). The junction had 0 bases not matched to a gene; V was cut back by 0 bases and J by 3 bases. This CDR3 has 15 amino acids. The chain's CDR3 is CASSIDSGSYNEQFF. CDR3 coding DNA: TGTGCCAGTAGTATAGATAGCGGGAGCTACAATGAGCAGTTCTTC.

The chain combines TRBV7-2 with TRBJ2-7; 7 bases map to TRBD2. The germline V gene has CDR1 SGHTA and CDR2 FQGNSA. The CDR3 covers 17 residues. Trimming took 2 bases from V and 3 from J; bases not matched to a gene: 13. CDR3 DNA: TGTGCCAGCAGCTTAACCATCGCGGGACTAACCCTCTACGAGCAGTACTTC. It translates to CASSLTIAGLTLYEQYF.

The CDR3, as DNA: TGTGCCAGCAATAACGAGGTTTCCTACGAGCAGTACTTC. Translating gives CASNNEVSYEQYF. V is TRBV21-1 and J is TRBJ2-7; the table's D call of TRBD2 was not tested on the DNA. TRBV21-1 is classified as a pseudogene. The CDR3 consists of 13 residues.

The rearrangement uses TRBV30 and TRBJ1-5, with a tentative D call TRBD1 (6 bases). Between the trimmed V and J ends, which lost 4 bases and 2 bases, there was a span of 15 bases. The CDR3 has 15 residues. Germline values: CDR1 GTSNPN, CDR2 SVGIG (reference sequence). The chain's CDR3 is CAWTRQDKGNQPQHF. The CDR3 DNA reads TGTGCCTGGACCCGACAGGATAAGGGCAATCAGCCCCAGCATTTT.

The V and J genes are TRBV27 and TRBJ1-5; tentatively, D is TRBD1 (6 bases). V gave up 2 bases and J gave up 2 bases, with 10 bases separating them. The V gene's germline CDR1 is MNHEY and CDR2 SMNVEV (reference sequence). The CDR3 has 15 amino acids. The DNA for the CDR3 is TGTGCCAGCAGTTTAAGTCCAGGGGGCAATCAGCCCCAGCATTTT. Amino acids: CASSLSPGGNQPQHF.

The chain uses TRBV7-9 and TRBJ2-1; TRBD2 agrees at 8 bases. V dropped 4 bases and J dropped 0; count of bases not matched to a gene: 8. Germline V gene data show CDR1 as SEHNR and CDR2 as FQNEAQ (reference sequence). The CDR3 is made up of 17 amino acids. CDR3 sequence (DNA): TGTGCCAGCAGCTCCCTCCGCGCGGGGGGCTCCTACAATGAGCAGTTCTTC. It specifies CASSSLRAGGSYNEQFF.

The chain carries TRBV5-1 and TRBJ2-2, with 7 bases identical to TRBD2. Germline CDR1 is SGHRS and CDR2 is YFSETQ. The CDR3 length is 15 residues. The ends lost 4 bases at V and 6 bases at J; junction bases unmatched: 9. As DNA, the CDR3 is TGCGCCAGCAGCCGTGGCGGGGGAGCGGCCGGGGAGCTGTTTTTT. Amino acids: CASSRGGGAAGELFF.

The CDR3 DNA reads as TGCGCCAGCAGTGAATGGGAGGGACAGGGGAGCCCCTACGAGCAGTACTTC. Its protein is CASSEWEGQGSPYEQYF. This chain connects TRBV10-1 to TRBJ2-7; 10 nucleotides agree with TRBD1. The germline CDR1 and CDR2 sequences are WNHNN and SYGVQD (reference sequence). With 3 bases clipped from V and 2 bases from J, the junction kept 10 bases outside the gene matches. This CDR3 has 17 amino acids.

This chain connects TRBV19 to TRBJ2-1; 11 positions agree with TRBD1. The CDR3 contains 15 residues. The V and J ends lost 3 bases and 4 bases, in that order; junction bases with no gene match: 2. From germline, CDR1 is LNHDA and CDR2 SQIVND (reference sequence). The CDR3 DNA reads TGTGCCAGTAGTATCGGGACAGGGGGTTACAATGAGCAGTTCTTC. Its protein is CASSIGTGGYNEQFF.

The chain couples TRBV5-6 to TRBJ2-5; tentative D call: TRBD1 (6 bases). V was cut by 3 bases and J by 5 bases, with 17 bases left in between. This CDR3 spans 15 amino acids. The germline V gene encodes CDR1 SGHDT and CDR2 YYEEEE. CDR3 DNA: TGTGCCAGCAGCTCTCCGGTCAGGGGTGGGGAGACCCAGTACTTC. This translates into CASSSPVRGGETQYF.

CDR3 residues: CASSPGGSGGFNEQFF. The CDR3 DNA is TGTGCCAGCAGCCCCGGAGGTAGCGGGGGTTTTAATGAGCAGTTCTTC. This chain uses TRBV5-4 with TRBJ2-1, with TRBD2 matching over 9 bases. The V segment lost 4 bases and the J segment 7 bases; nucleotides outside the gene matches: 12. The V gene's germline CDR1 is SGHNT and CDR2 YYREEE (reference sequence). There are 16 residues in the CDR3.

The chain couples TRBV2 to TRBJ2-1, with D possibly matching TRBD2 (5 bases). V was trimmed by 5 bases and J by 8 bases, leaving 16 bases between them. Germline V gene sequence: CDR1 SNHLY, CDR2 FYNNEI. The CDR3 runs to 14 residues. CDR3 DNA: TGTGCCAGCAGTCCCGAACTAGGGTACGATGAGCAGTTCTTC. It codes for CASSPELGYDEQFF. The variable domain in full, with the rest retrieved from reference TRBV2 and TRBJ2-1, is EPEVTQTPSHQVTQMGQEVILRCVPISNHLYFYWYRQILGQKVEFLVSFYNNEISEKSEIFDDQFSVERPDGSNFTLKIRSTKLEDSAMYFCASSPELGYDEQFFGPGTRLTVL.

CDR3 in DNA: TGTGCCAGCAGGGGGACAGGGGGCGGCTACACCTTC. This gives the protein CASRGTGGGYTF. The chain employs TRBV6-5 and TRBJ1-2; 12 bases line up with TRBD1. Per the germline V gene, CDR1 is MNHEY and CDR2 is SVGAGI. With V trimmed by 6 bases and J by 8 bases, 1 base remained unmatched. This CDR3 has 12 residues.

The V and J genes are TRBV20-1 and TRBJ1-1; D may be TRBD1 (5 bases). Trimming removed 3 bases from V and 5 bases from J, with 10 bases in between. Germline V lookup: CDR1 DFQATT, CDR2 SNEGSKA (reference sequence). There are 12 residues in the CDR3. CDR3 sequence reads: CSASKGKTEAFF. CDR3 DNA sequence: TGCAGTGCTAGTAAGGGGAAAACTGAAGCTTTCTTT.

This clone was recorded only once. J is TRBJ1-6 and V is TRBV2; D might be TRBD1 (6 bases). This CDR3 contains 16 residues. V was clipped by 2 bases and J by 7 bases, with 15 bases between them. Germline lookup yields CDR1 SNHLY and CDR2 FYNNEI. The CDR3 here is CASSELAGALNSPLHF. The CDR3 region has the DNA TGTGCCAGCAGTGAATTGGCAGGGGCACTCAATTCACCCCTCCACTTT. The full variable domain, rest sourced from reference TRBV2 and TRBJ1-6, is EPEVTQTPSHQVTQMGQEVILRCVPISNHLYFYWYRQILGQKVEFLVSFYNNEISEKSEIFDDQFSVERPDGSNFTLKIRSTKLEDSAMYFCASSELAGALNSPLHFGNGTRLTVT.

This clone turned up a few times. Here the CDR3 reads CASSAGGQRNQPQHF. DNA of the CDR3: TGTGCCAGCAGCGCGGGGGGACAACGCAATCAGCCCCAGCATTTT. This chain joins TRBV9 and TRBJ1-5; D possibly corresponds to TRBD1 (6 bases). V was trimmed by 3 bases and J by 2 bases, leaving 12 bases between them. Germline CDR1 reads SGDLS; CDR2 reads YYNGEE. The CDR3 extends over 15 amino acids.